Shown below are 18 T cell receptor beta chains from a single sample sequenced in a study of blood T cell repertoires in COVID-19. The method was immunoSEQ multiplex PCR; TCRdb's version includes in-frame clones alone and lacks a portion of them. The profile shows about 270,000 clones, roughly 85% of them singletons. Sequencing used peripheral blood. These receptors were collected from an older woman with acute or convalescent COVID-19.

The chain has TRBV7-2 and TRBJ2-1, with 9 bases that match TRBD1. This CDR3 spans 14 amino acids. Germline V gives CDR1 SGHTA, CDR2 FQGNSA. V shed 3 bases, J shed 10 bases, and the junction held 7 bases outside the gene matches. In DNA, the CDR3 is TGTGCCAGCAGCTTGGTACAGGGGGCTGGCGAGCAGTTCTTC. It is translated as CASSLVQGAGEQFF.

V is TRBV2 and J is TRBJ2-7; 7 bases line up with TRBD1. This CDR3 has 15 residues. The ends lost 5 bases at V and 1 base at J; junction bases unmatched: 8. The germline V gene has CDR1 SNHLY and CDR2 FYNNEI. DNA for the CDR3: TGTGCCAGCAGTCGCGACAGGGCCGGTTCCTACGAGCAGTACTTC. Protein sequence: CASSRDRAGSYEQYF.

This rearrangement joins TRBV4-2 to TRBJ2-1, with 8 bases fitting TRBD2. The CDR3 runs 16 residues. The V segment lost 4 bases and the J segment 5 bases; nucleotides outside the gene matches: 10. Germline-derived CDR1 and CDR2 are LGHNA and YNFKEQ. CDR3 amino acids: CASSLPSGGTNNEQFF. CDR3 DNA: TGTGCCAGCAGCCTCCCCTCGGGGGGGACTAACAATGAGCAGTTCTTC.

The gene calls are TRBV6-2 or TRBV6-3 and TRBJ2-7; D possibly corresponds to TRBD1 (6 bases). Trimming removed 5 bases from V and 2 bases from J, with 16 bases in between. This CDR3 is built from 15 residues. Germline values: CDR1 MNHEY, CDR2 SVGEGT. The CDR3 nucleotides are TGTGCCAGCAGTGATGGACAGCGCGACACCTACGAGCAGTACTTC. This encodes CASSDGQRDTYEQYF.

The rearrangement joins TRBV25-1 to TRBJ2-7; 7 bases match TRBD2. The CDR3 totals 15 residues. V was clipped by 2 bases and J by 3 bases; unmatched bases: 7. Germline lookup yields CDR1 MGHDK and CDR2 SYGVNS. CDR3 sequence reads: CASSEGGLQNYEQYF. CDR3 DNA sequence: TGTGCCAGCAGTGAAGGGGGACTACAGAACTACGAGCAGTACTTC.

The DNA of the CDR3 is TGTGCCAGCAGCTTCTCCGGGACAGGGACCGAGCAGTACTTC. This translates into CASSFSGTGTEQYF. This rearrangement joins TRBV7-9 to TRBJ2-7, with TRBD1 identical over 9 bases. The length of the CDR3 is 14 residues. Looked up from germline, CDR1 is SEHNR and CDR2 is FQNEAQ (reference sequence). Trimming removed 3 bases from V and 6 bases from J; junction bases left unmatched: 6.

This clone was found once. This chain connects TRBV11-2 to TRBJ1-4; a possible D gene is TRBD1 (5 bases). The V gene's germline CDR1 is SGHAT and CDR2 FQNNGV. This CDR3 has 15 amino acids. Trimming shortened V by 1 base and J by 7 bases, and 13 bases separated the two germline ends. In DNA, the CDR3 is TGTGCCAGCAGCTTAGTAGGGGTATCGGGTGAAAAACTGTTTTTT. It translates to CASSLVGVSGEKLFF.

The chain recombines TRBV5-4 with TRBJ2-3; 7 bases align to TRBD2. Germline CDR1 and CDR2: SGHNT and YYREEE (reference sequence). V gave up 7 bases and J gave up 2 bases; unmatched junction bases: 16. The length of the CDR3 is 17 residues. The CDR3 sequence: CASRRVPASGYTDTQYF. CDR3 nucleotides: TGTGCCAGCCGGCGGGTCCCAGCTAGCGGATACACAGATACGCAGTATTTT.

J is TRBJ2-3 and V is TRBV7-9, with 8 bases identical to TRBD2. The CDR3 totals 16 residues. The trim removed 4 bases at V and 1 base at J, leaving 7 bases unmatched. Germline V CDR1 and CDR2: SEHNR, FQNEAQ (reference sequence). CDR3 bases: TGTGCCAGCAGCTCCGCCGGGGGGGGCCGCACAGATACGCAGTATTTT. It encodes CASSSAGGGRTDTQYF.

This chain uses TRBV18 with TRBJ2-1; the D gene is possibly TRBD2 (6 bases). The CDR3 has 14 amino acids. The V gene's germline CDR1 is KGHSH and CDR2 LQKENI. V was cut by 2 bases and J by 8 bases, with 13 bases left in between. In nucleotides, the CDR3 is TGTGCCAGCTCACCATCTCACCGCGGGGATGAGCAGTTCTTC. The encoded protein is CASSPSHRGDEQFF.

The sample holds one count of this clone. The chain uses TRBV5-1 and TRBJ2-7; 8 nucleotides align to TRBD2. Trimming cost V 3 bases and J 0 bases; bases outside gene matches: 14. Germline lookup yields CDR1 SGHRS and CDR2 YFSETQ. The CDR3 covers 18 residues. CDR3 DNA sequence: TGCGCCAGCAGCTCTGAGCCGCCGGGTAGCGGGACCTCCTACGAGCAGTACTTC. This translates into CASSSEPPGSGTSYEQYF.

The gene calls are TRBV20-1 and TRBJ1-6; D might be TRBD1 (5 bases). This CDR3 is built from 13 residues. Germline V CDR1 and CDR2: DFQATT, SNEGSKA (reference sequence). V was trimmed by 4 bases and J by 7 bases, leaving 11 bases between them. Written as DNA, the CDR3 is TGCAGTGCTACTGAGGGGAGAAATTCACCCCTCCACTTT. It yields the protein CSATEGRNSPLHF.

The rearrangement uses TRBV4-2 and TRBJ1-1; D gene unclear. Trimming took off 4 bases at V and 0 bases at J, with 12 bases between the two ends. Germline V gene sequence: CDR1 LGHNA, CDR2 YNFKEQ. The CDR3 consists of 15 residues. The CDR3 DNA reads TGTGCCAGCAGCCGAGAGGGCGTCATGAACACTGAAGCTTTCTTT. Protein product: CASSREGVMNTEAFF.

The chain is built from TRBV7-9 and TRBJ2-5; D perhaps matches TRBD1 (5 bases). CDR3 length: 15 residues. V shed 0 bases and J shed 5 bases, with 13 bases lying between them. Germline CDR1 reads SEHNR; CDR2 reads FQNEAQ (reference sequence). CDR3 protein: CASSLAGPGWETQYF. The CDR3 DNA is TGTGCCAGCAGCTTAGCCGGCCCAGGGTGGGAGACCCAGTACTTC.

A remark on this clone: The same CDR3 is also encoded by other DNA sequences in this sample. This chain uses TRBV20-1 with TRBJ1-1; the D is unclear. Per germline, CDR1 DFQATT and CDR2 SNEGSKA (reference sequence). Trimming took off 6 bases at V and 3 bases at J, with 8 bases between the two ends. The CDR3 extends over 11 amino acids. The CDR3, as DNA: TGCAGTGCGGCCGAGGACACTGAAGCTTTCTTT. Residues: CSAAEDTEAFF.

The genes are TRBV30 and TRBJ1-4; no reliable D call. The CDR3 runs 12 residues. CDR1 is GTSNPN and CDR2 is SVGIG in the germline V gene (reference sequence). Trimming removed 3 bases from V and 0 bases from J, with 2 bases in between. The CDR3 DNA reads TGTGCCTGGAGCGCAACTAATGAAAAACTGTTTTTT. This gives the protein CAWSATNEKLFF.

The chain links TRBV6-6 to TRBJ2-5; 11 nucleotides match TRBD2. CDR3 length: 18 residues. Germline V lookup: CDR1 MNHNY, CDR2 SVGAGI (reference sequence). With V trimmed by 5 bases and J by 5 bases, 16 bases remained unmatched. CDR3 region: CASSLHPISGGAGETQYF. CDR3 DNA sequence: TGTGCCAGCAGTCTCCACCCGATTAGCGGGGGGGCCGGGGAGACCCAGTACTTC.

This clone was observed a few times. The V and J genes are TRBV19 and TRBJ2-3, with D unresolved. The CDR3 extends over 13 amino acids. CDR1 and CDR2 (germline): LNHDA, SQIVND (reference sequence). V gave up 8 bases and J gave up 0 bases, with 9 bases separating them. CDR3 sequence reads: CASRSTSTDTQYF. The DNA of the CDR3 is TGTGCCAGTCGGAGTACTAGCACAGATACGCAGTATTTT. Based on the CDR3 plus reference TRBV19 and TRBJ2-3, the full variable domain is DGGITQSPKYLFRKEGQNVTLSCEQNLNHDAMYWYRQDPGQGLRLIYYSQIVNDFQKGDIAEGYSVSREKKESFPLTVTSAQKNPTAFYLCASRSTSTDTQYFGPGTRLTVL.